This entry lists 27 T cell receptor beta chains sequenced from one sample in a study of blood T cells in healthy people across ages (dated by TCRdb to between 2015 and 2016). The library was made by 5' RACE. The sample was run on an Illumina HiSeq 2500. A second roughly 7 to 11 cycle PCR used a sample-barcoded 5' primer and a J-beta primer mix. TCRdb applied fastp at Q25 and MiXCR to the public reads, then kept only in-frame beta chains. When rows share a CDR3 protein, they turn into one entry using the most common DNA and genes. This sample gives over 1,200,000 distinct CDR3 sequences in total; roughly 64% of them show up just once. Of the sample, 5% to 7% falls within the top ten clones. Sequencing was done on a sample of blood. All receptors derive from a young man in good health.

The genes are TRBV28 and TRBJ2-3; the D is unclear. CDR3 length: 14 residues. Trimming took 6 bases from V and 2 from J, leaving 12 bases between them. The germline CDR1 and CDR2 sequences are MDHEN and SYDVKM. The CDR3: CASRLAPNTDTQYF. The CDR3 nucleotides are TGTGCCAGCAGACTCGCCCCTAACACAGATACGCAGTATTTT.

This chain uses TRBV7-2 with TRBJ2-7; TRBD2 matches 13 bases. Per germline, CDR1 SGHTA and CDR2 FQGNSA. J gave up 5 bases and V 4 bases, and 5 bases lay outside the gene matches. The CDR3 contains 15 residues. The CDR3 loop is CASSSTSGRVNEQYF. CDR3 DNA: TGTGCCAGCAGCTCAACTAGCGGGAGGGTCAACGAGCAGTACTTC.

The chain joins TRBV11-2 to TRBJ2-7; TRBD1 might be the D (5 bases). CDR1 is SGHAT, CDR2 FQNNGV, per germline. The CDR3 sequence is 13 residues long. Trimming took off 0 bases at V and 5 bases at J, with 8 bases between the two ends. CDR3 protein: CASSLDRDDEQYF. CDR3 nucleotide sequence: TGTGCCAGCAGCTTAGACAGGGATGACGAGCAGTACTTC.

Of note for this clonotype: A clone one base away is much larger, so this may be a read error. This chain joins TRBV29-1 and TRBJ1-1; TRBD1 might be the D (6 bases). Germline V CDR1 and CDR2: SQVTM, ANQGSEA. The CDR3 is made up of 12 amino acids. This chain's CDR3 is CGVAQGNTEAFF. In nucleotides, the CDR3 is TGCGGCGTAGCCCAGGGGAATACTGAAGCTTTCTTT.

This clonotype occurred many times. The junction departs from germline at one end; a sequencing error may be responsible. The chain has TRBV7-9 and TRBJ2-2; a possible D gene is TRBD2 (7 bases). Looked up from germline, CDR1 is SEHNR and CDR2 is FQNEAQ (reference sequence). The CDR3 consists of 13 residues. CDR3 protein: CASSLGGAGELFF. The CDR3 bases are TGTGCCAGCAGTTTAGGGGGGGCCGGGGAGCTGTTTTTT.

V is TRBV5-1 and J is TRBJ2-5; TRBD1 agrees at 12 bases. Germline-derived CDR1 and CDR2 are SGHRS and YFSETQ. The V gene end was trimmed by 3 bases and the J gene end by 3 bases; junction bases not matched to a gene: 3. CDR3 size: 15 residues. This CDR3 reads CASSSGTGGKETQYF. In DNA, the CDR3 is TGCGCCAGCAGCTCGGGGACAGGGGGCAAAGAGACCCAGTACTTC. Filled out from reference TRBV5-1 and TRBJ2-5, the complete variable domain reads KAGVTQTPRYLIKTRGQQVTLSCSPISGHRSVSWYQQTPGQGLQFLFEYFSETQRNKGNFPGRFSGRQFSNSRSEMNVSTLELGDSALYLCASSSGTGGKETQYFGPGTRLLVL.

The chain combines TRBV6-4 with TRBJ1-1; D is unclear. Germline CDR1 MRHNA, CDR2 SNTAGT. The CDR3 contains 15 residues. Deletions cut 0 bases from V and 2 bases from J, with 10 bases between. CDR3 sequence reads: CASSDSSAGNTEAFF. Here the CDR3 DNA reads TGTGCCAGCAGTGACTCGAGTGCGGGTAACACTGAAGCTTTCTTT.

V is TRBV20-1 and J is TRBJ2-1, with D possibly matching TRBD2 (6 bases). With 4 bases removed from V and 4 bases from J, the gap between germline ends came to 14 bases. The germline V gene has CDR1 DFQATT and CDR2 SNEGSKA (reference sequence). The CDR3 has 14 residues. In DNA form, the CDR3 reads TGCAGTGCTATAGTGACTAGTCGGTACAATGAGCAGTTCTTC. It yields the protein CSAIVTSRYNEQFF.

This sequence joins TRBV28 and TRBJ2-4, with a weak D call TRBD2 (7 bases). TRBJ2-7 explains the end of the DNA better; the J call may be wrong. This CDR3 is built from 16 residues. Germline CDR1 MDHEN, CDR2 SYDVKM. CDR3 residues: CASSLLGWGGAYEQYF. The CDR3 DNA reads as TGTGCCAGCAGTTTATTAGGGTGGGGGGGCGCATACGAGCAGTACTTC.

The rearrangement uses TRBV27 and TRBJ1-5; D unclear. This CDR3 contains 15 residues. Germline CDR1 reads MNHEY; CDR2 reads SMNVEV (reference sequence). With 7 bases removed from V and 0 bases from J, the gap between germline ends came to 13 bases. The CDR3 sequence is CASTPMGNSNQPQHF. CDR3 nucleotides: TGTGCCAGCACCCCAATGGGTAATAGCAATCAGCCCCAGCATTTT.

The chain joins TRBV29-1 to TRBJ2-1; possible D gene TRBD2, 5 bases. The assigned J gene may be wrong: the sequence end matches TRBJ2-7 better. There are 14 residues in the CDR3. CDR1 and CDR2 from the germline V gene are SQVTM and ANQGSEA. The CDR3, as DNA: TGCAGCGTTGTCAAGCGGACCGCCTACAATGAGCAGTACTTC. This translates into CSVVKRTAYNEQYF.

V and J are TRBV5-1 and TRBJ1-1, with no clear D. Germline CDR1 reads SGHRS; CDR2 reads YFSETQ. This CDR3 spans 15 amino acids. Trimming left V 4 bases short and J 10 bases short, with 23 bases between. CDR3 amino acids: CASSDPQEITMGAFF. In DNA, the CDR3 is TGCGCCAGCAGCGATCCCCAGGAGATAACCATGGGAGCTTTCTTT.

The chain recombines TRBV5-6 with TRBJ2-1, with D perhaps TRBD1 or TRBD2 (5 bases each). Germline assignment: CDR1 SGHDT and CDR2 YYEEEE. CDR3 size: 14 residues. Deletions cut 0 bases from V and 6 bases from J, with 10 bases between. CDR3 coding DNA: TGTGCCAGCAGCTTGGGTCGGGGCGTCAATGAGCAGTTCTTC. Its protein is CASSLGRGVNEQFF.

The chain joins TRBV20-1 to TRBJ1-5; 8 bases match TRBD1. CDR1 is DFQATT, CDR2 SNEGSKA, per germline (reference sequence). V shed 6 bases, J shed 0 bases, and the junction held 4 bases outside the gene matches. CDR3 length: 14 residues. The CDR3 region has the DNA TGCAGTGCGACAGGGGCCTCTAGCAATCAGCCCCAGCATTTT. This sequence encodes CSATGASSNQPQHF.

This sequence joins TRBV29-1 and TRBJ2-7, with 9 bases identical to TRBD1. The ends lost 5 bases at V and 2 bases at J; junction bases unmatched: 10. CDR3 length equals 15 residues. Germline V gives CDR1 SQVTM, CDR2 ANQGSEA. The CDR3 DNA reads TGCAGCGTTTTTGCTCTGGGACAGGGAACCTACGAGCAGTACTTC. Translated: CSVFALGQGTYEQYF.

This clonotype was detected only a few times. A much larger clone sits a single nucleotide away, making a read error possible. Here the CDR3 reads CASSLDLNEQYF. CDR3 sequence (DNA): TGTGCCAGCAGCTTAGACCTCAATGAGCAGTACTTC. The chain carries TRBV7-2 and TRBJ2-7, with D unresolved. The ends were cut back, 1 base at V and 7 bases at J, with 8 bases in the middle. Germline values: CDR1 SGHTA, CDR2 FQGNSA. CDR3 length equals 12 residues.

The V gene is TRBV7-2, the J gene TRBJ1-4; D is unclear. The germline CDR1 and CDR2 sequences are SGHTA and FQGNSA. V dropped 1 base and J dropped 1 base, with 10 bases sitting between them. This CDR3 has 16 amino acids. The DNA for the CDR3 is TGTGCCAGCAGCTTAGACCGGCGCCTAACTAATGAAAAACTGTTTTTT. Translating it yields CASSLDRRLTNEKLFF.

CDR3 nucleotide sequence: TGTGCCAGCAGCAAGGCCCGGCACCCCACCGGGCCAGGAGGGAGGGCCAACGTCCTGACTTTC. Residues: CASSKARHPTGPGGRANVLTF. The chain carries TRBV28 and TRBJ2-6, with D possibly TRBD2 on 6 matching bases. The V end lost 6 bases, the J end lost 5 bases, and 32 bases lay between the germline ends. This CDR3 comprises 21 residues. Germline loops: CDR1 MDHEN, CDR2 SYDVKM.

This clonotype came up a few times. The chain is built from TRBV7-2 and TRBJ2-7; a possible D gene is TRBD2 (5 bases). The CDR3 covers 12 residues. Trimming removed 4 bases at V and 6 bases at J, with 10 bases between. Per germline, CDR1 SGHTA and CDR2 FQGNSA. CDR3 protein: CASSSRVGEQYF. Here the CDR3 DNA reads TGTGCCAGCAGCTCGAGGGTAGGCGAGCAGTACTTC.

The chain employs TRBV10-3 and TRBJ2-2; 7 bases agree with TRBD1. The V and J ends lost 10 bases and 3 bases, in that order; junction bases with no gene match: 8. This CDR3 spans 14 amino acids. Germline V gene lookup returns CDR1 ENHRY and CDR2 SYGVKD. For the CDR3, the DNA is TGTGCCAGTCGAGGGGGCCTGGACACCGGGGAGCTGTTTTTT. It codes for CASRGGLDTGELFF.

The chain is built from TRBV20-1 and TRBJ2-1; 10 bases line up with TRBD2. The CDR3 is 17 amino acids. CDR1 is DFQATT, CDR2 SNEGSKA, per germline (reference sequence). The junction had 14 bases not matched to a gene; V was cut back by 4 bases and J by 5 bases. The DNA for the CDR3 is TGCAGTGCTAAACCCCTAGCGGGAGTAAGGAGGGACAATGAGCAGTTCTTC. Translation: CSAKPLAGVRRDNEQFF.

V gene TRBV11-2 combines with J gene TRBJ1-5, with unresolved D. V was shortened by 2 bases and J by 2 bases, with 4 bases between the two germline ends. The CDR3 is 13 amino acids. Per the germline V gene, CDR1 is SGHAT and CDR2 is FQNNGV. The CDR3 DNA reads TGTGCCAGCAGCTTACCGGGCAATCAGCCCCAGCATTTT. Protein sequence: CASSLPGNQPQHF.

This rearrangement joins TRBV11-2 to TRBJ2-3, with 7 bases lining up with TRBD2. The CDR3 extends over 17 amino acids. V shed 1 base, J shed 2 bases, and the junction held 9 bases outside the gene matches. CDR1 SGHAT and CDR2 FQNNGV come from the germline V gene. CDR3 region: CASSLAGLTSTTDTQYF. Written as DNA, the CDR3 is TGTGCCAGCAGCTTAGCGGGACTAACCTCCACCACAGATACGCAGTATTTT.

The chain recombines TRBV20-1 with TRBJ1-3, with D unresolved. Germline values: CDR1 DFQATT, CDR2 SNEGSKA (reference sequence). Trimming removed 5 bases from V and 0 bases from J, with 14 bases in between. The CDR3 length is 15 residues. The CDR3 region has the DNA TGCAGTGCTGTAGGAACAGCCAACTCTGGAAACACCATATATTTT. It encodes CSAVGTANSGNTIYF.

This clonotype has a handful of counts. CDR3 sequence reads: CASSQDWASGYNEQFF. In nucleotides, the CDR3 is TGTGCCAGCAGCCAAGACTGGGCTAGCGGGTACAATGAGCAGTTCTTC. V usage is TRBV14 and J usage is TRBJ2-1; TRBD2 matches 8 bases. This CDR3 comprises 16 residues. V dropped 0 bases and J dropped 4; count of bases not matched to a gene: 5. Germline loops: CDR1 SGHDN, CDR2 FVKESK.

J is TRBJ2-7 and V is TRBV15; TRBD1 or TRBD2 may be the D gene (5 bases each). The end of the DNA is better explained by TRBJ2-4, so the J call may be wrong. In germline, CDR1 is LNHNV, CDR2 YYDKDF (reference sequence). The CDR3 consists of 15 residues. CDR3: CATSREAGTENIQYF. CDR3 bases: TGTGCCACCAGCAGAGAGGCAGGGACGGAGAACATTCAGTACTTC.

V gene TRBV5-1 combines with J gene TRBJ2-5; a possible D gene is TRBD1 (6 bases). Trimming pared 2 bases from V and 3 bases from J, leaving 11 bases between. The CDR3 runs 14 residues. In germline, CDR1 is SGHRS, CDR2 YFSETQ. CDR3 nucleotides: TGCGCCAGCAGCTTAAGGACAGAAGAAGAGACCCAGTACTTC. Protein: CASSLRTEEETQYF. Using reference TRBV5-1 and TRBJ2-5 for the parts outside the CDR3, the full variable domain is KAGVTQTPRYLIKTRGQQVTLSCSPISGHRSVSWYQQTPGQGLQFLFEYFSETQRNKGNFPGRFSGRQFSNSRSEMNVSTLELGDSALYLCASSLRTEEETQYFGPGTRLLVL.